The 27 T cell receptor beta chains in this list originate from one sample, sequenced in a study of OX40 agonist ivuxolimab in advanced cancers. Assay used: immunoSEQ multiplex PCR; TCRdb lists only in-frame clones, some missing. This sample has some 82,000 clones, with 70% to 90% found just once. The input for sequencing was CD4+ or CD8+ T cells sorted from blood, taken in a trial of the OX40 agonist ivuxolimab. These receptors all stem from an adult with an advanced solid tumor such as melanoma, head and neck, liver or kidney cancer.

The V call is TRBV5-6, the J call TRBJ2-3, with D unresolved. The germline CDR1 and CDR2 sequences are SGHDT and YYEEEE. The CDR3 extends over 11 amino acids. Trimming took 6 bases from V and 6 from J, leaving 8 bases between them. The CDR3 DNA reads as TGTGCCAGCAACCTGTTGGATACGCAGTATTTT. Translated, it gives CASNLLDTQYF.

The rearrangement joins TRBV9 to TRBJ2-3; 12 nucleotides align to TRBD2. V lost 3 bases and J lost 4; bases outside the gene matches: 18. The germline V gene has CDR1 SGDLS and CDR2 YYNGEE. This CDR3 region has 20 residues. The CDR3 protein is CASSAQGLAGGMTTADTQYF. In DNA form, the CDR3 reads TGTGCCAGCAGCGCCCAGGGGCTAGCGGGGGGGATGACTACGGCAGATACGCAGTATTTT. Drawing the rest from reference TRBV9 and TRBJ2-3, the complete variable domain is DSGVTQTPKHLITATGQRVTLRCSPRSGDLSVYWYQQSLDQGLQFLIQYYNGEERAKGNILERFSAQQFPDLHSELNLSSLELGDSALYFCASSAQGLAGGMTTADTQYFGPGTRLTVL.

V gene TRBV6-1 combines with J gene TRBJ2-3; a weak D match, TRBD2 (5 bases). Germline V gene data show CDR1 as MNHNS and CDR2 as SASEGT. The CDR3 loop spans 13 amino acids. Trimming stripped 9 bases from V and 1 base from J, with 11 bases between. The DNA for the CDR3 is TGTGCCAGTCGGGAATCGGGCACAGATACGCAGTATTTT. It translates to CASRESGTDTQYF.

V is TRBV4-1 and J is TRBJ2-5; 7 nucleotides line up with TRBD2. The CDR3 covers 13 residues. The J segment lost 5 bases and the V segment lost 2 bases, leaving 2 bases of the junction unmatched. Per germline, CDR1 MGHRA and CDR2 YSYEKL. The DNA of the CDR3 is TGCGCCAGCAGCCAAAGCGGGACGGAGACCCAGTACTTC. Amino acid sequence: CASSQSGTETQYF.

Only one count was recorded for this clone. This sequence joins TRBV19 and TRBJ2-7; 7 nucleotides agree with TRBD1. This CDR3 contains 14 residues. V trimming: 0 bases; J trimming: 2 bases; junction bases outside the gene matches: 1. Looked up from germline, CDR1 is LNHDA and CDR2 is SQIVND (reference sequence). CDR3 loop: CASSIDDRAYEQYF. In nucleotides, the CDR3 is TGTGCCAGTAGTATAGATGACAGGGCCTACGAGCAGTACTTC.

The chain has TRBV7-2 and TRBJ2-3; perhaps TRBD1 as D (6 bases). The CDR3 spans 15 residues. V lost 5 bases, J lost 5 bases, and 17 bases lay in between. Per germline, CDR1 SGHTA and CDR2 FQGNSA. In DNA, the CDR3 is TGTGCCAGCAGCCCCACGACAGGCGGCCGAGATACGCAGTATTTT. It encodes CASSPTTGGRDTQYF.

The V call is TRBV5-6, the J call TRBJ1-1; TRBD1 agrees at 7 bases. Germline assignment: CDR1 SGHDT and CDR2 YYEEEE. This CDR3 spans 14 amino acids. Trimming cost V 5 bases and J 4 bases; bases outside gene matches: 8. The CDR3 DNA reads as TGTGCCAGCAGTTTCGACAGGGTAGGCACTGAAGCTTTCTTT. This codes for CASSFDRVGTEAFF.

This clone has a single count. The V and J genes are TRBV29-1 and TRBJ2-7; D is possibly TRBD1 (5 bases). V was shortened by 7 bases and J by 0 bases, with 10 bases between the two germline ends. CDR1 and CDR2 (germline): SQVTM, ANQGSEA. The CDR3 is 12 amino acids. CDR3 protein: CSAGQPSYEQYF. Written as DNA, the CDR3 is TGCAGCGCCGGACAACCCTCCTACGAGCAGTACTTC.

The J gene is TRBJ1-1, the V gene TRBV19; TRBD1 might be the D (6 bases). Trimming shortened V by 6 bases and J by 1 base, and 12 bases separated the two germline ends. Germline lookup yields CDR1 LNHDA and CDR2 SQIVND (reference sequence). CDR3 length: 14 amino acids. This chain's CDR3 is CASRNLDRNTEAFF. DNA for the CDR3: TGTGCCAGTAGGAACCTGGACAGGAACACTGAAGCTTTCTTT.

The chain has TRBV4-3 and TRBJ2-1; TRBD2 might be the D (6 bases). Germline CDR1 and CDR2: LGHNA and YSLEER. V was clipped by 1 base and J by 7 bases, with 11 bases between them. The CDR3 covers 14 residues. The CDR3 is CASSQVRRVNEQFF. CDR3 nucleotides: TGCGCCAGCAGCCAAGTCCGGAGGGTTAATGAGCAGTTCTTC.

This clone was detected once. The chain uses TRBV10-3 and TRBJ1-1; 8 bases fit TRBD1. With 7 bases clipped from V and 3 bases from J, the junction kept 4 bases outside the gene matches. Per germline, CDR1 ENHRY and CDR2 SYGVKD. The CDR3 spans 13 residues. CDR3 nucleotide sequence: TGTGCCATCACTTCACAGGGGGACACTGAAGCTTTCTTT. Translation gives CAITSQGDTEAFF.

The chain has TRBV2 and TRBJ2-3, with D unclear. Trimming took off 5 bases at V and 3 bases at J, with 12 bases between the two ends. The CDR3 covers 14 residues. CDR1 is SNHLY, CDR2 FYNNEI, per germline. This CDR3 reads CASSFSYRTDTQYF. The CDR3 DNA is TGTGCCAGCAGTTTCAGCTATCGGACAGATACGCAGTATTTT.

The chain combines TRBV5-1 with TRBJ1-4; 9 positions agree with TRBD1. CDR1 SGHRS and CDR2 YFSETQ come from the germline V gene. This CDR3 has 14 residues. Losses at the gene ends were 4 bases for V and 8 bases for J; bases not matched to a gene: 6. The CDR3 DNA sequence: TGCGCCAGCAGCCCCGGGACAGGGTTGGAAAAACTGTTTTTT. Translated: CASSPGTGLEKLFF.

In nucleotides, the CDR3 is TGTGCCAGCAGCCCCTCAGGGGTCCAAAATCAGCCCCAGCATTTT. Translating gives CASSPSGVQNQPQHF. The rearrangement links TRBV28 to TRBJ1-5; the D gene is possibly TRBD1 (6 bases). V lost 6 bases, J lost 4 bases, and 16 bases lay in between. The CDR3 totals 15 residues. CDR1 and CDR2 (germline): MDHEN, SYDVKM.

The V call is TRBV7-2, the J call TRBJ2-7, with a tentative D call TRBD1 (5 bases). V was pared by 1 base and J by 1 base, with 11 bases between. The CDR3 is made up of 15 amino acids. In germline, CDR1 is SGHTA, CDR2 FQGNSA. CDR3 sequence: CASSLGQGVSYEQYF. CDR3 nucleotide sequence: TGTGCCAGCAGCTTAGGGCAGGGCGTATCCTACGAGCAGTACTTC.

The chain recombines TRBV15 with TRBJ2-3; D uncertain. Germline CDR1 is LNHNV and CDR2 is YYDKDF (reference sequence). The V gene lost 1 base and the J gene lost 4 bases, with 3 bases spanning the gap. The CDR3 consists of 12 residues. CDR3 sequence reads: CATSRVADTQYF. For the CDR3, the DNA is TGTGCCACCAGCAGAGTTGCAGATACGCAGTATTTT.

The J gene is TRBJ2-3, the V gene TRBV2; no clear D. CDR1 and CDR2 from the germline V gene are SNHLY and FYNNEI. The CDR3 consists of 12 residues. With 3 bases removed from V and 2 bases from J, the gap between germline ends came to 3 bases. The CDR3 DNA sequence: TGTGCCAGCAGTGAGCACACAGATACGCAGTATTTT. It encodes CASSEHTDTQYF.

The chain links TRBV7-2 to TRBJ1-5; D unclear. This CDR3 region has 14 residues. Germline CDR1 reads SGHTA; CDR2 reads FQGNSA. Trimming cost V 1 base and J 0 bases, with 4 bases left between them. CDR3 residues: CASSLEISNQPQHF. The CDR3 DNA reads as TGTGCCAGCAGCTTAGAGATTAGCAATCAGCCCCAGCATTTT.

Only a few counts were recorded for this clone. The V and J genes are TRBV28 and TRBJ1-2; possibly TRBD1 for D (5 bases). This CDR3 is built from 12 residues. Germline values: CDR1 MDHEN, CDR2 SYDVKM. V was cut by 6 bases and J by 7 bases, with 12 bases left in between. The CDR3 sequence: CASSPRQTGYTF. CDR3 nucleotide sequence: TGTGCCAGCAGCCCTCGACAGACTGGCTACACCTTC.

DNA for the CDR3: TGTGCCAGCAGTACCAGACTAGCACGAGGGGAGTTCTTC. Its translation: CASSTRLARGEFF. This rearrangement joins TRBV6-5 to TRBJ2-1; TRBD2 matches 7 bases. The length of the CDR3 is 13 residues. The J segment lost 14 bases and the V segment lost 5 bases, leaving 12 bases of the junction unmatched. The germline V gene has CDR1 MNHEY and CDR2 SVGAGI.

This chain uses TRBV27 with TRBJ2-2; D is uncertain. The CDR3 loop spans 14 amino acids. V dropped 4 bases and J dropped 2 bases, with 8 bases sitting between them. Looked up from germline, CDR1 is MNHEY and CDR2 is SMNVEV (reference sequence). The CDR3: CASSSKRNTGELFF. DNA for the CDR3: TGTGCCAGCAGTTCGAAGAGAAACACCGGGGAGCTGTTTTTT.

Only one count was recorded for this clone. The rearrangement uses TRBV7-9 and TRBJ1-5; D is unresolved. Trimming shortened V by 5 bases and J by 5 bases, and 7 bases separated the two germline ends. The CDR3 spans 12 residues. Germline CDR1 is SEHNR and CDR2 is FQNEAQ (reference sequence). The CDR3 sequence: CASSPPDQPQHF. Written as DNA, the CDR3 is TGTGCCAGCAGCCCACCCGATCAGCCCCAGCATTTT. The whole variable domain, remainder taken from reference TRBV7-9 and TRBJ1-5, is DTGVSQNPRHKITKRGQNVTFRCDPISEHNRLYWYRQTLGQGPEFLTYFQNEAQLEKSRLLSDRFSAERPKGSFSTLEIQRTEQGDSAMYLCASSPPDQPQHFGDGTRLSIL.

This chain uses TRBV6-5 with TRBJ1-5, with D uncertain. Germline CDR1 MNHEY, CDR2 SVGAGI. CDR3 length equals 14 residues. V lost 0 bases to trimming and J lost 7 bases, with 10 bases between them. The CDR3 reads CASSYSRQNQPQHF. The CDR3 DNA sequence: TGTGCCAGCAGTTACTCGAGGCAGAACCAGCCCCAGCATTTT.

The gene calls are TRBV7-2 and TRBJ2-7, with D maybe TRBD1 (6 bases). Germline assignment: CDR1 SGHTA and CDR2 FQGNSA. V was trimmed by 5 bases and J by 2 bases, leaving 10 bases between them. This CDR3 has 13 residues. The DNA for the CDR3 is TGTGCCAGCAGCCCCCGGACAGCCTACGAGCAGTACTTC. The encoded protein is CASSPRTAYEQYF.

V and J are TRBV7-2 and TRBJ2-1, with 8 bases lining up with TRBD1. Per germline, CDR1 SGHTA and CDR2 FQGNSA. After removal of 2 bases from V and 6 bases from J, the junction contained 3 bases not matched to a gene. The CDR3 totals 14 residues. CDR3 residues: CASSLQQGGNEQFF. The CDR3 DNA follows: TGTGCCAGCAGCTTACAACAGGGGGGCAATGAGCAGTTCTTC. The full variable domain, completed using reference TRBV7-2 and TRBJ2-1, is GAGVSQSPSNKVTEKGKDVELRCDPISGHTALYWYRQSLGQGLEFLIYFQGNSAPDKSGLPSDRFSAERTGGSVSTLTIQRTQQEDSAVYLCASSLQQGGNEQFFGPGTRLTVL.

There are a few counts of this clone. V is TRBV9 and J is TRBJ2-6; maybe TRBD2 (6 bases). The CDR3 consists of 15 residues. Trimming pared 3 bases from V and 0 bases from J, leaving 7 bases between. Germline CDR1 reads SGDLS; CDR2 reads YYNGEE. CDR3 residues: CASSGGGSGANVLTF. DNA of the CDR3: TGTGCCAGCAGCGGGGGAGGCTCTGGGGCCAACGTCCTGACTTTC.

The V and J genes are TRBV9 and TRBJ2-1; D unresolved. Germline assignment: CDR1 SGDLS and CDR2 YYNGEE. The ends were cut back, 4 bases at V and 0 bases at J, with 11 bases in the middle. The CDR3 consists of 15 residues. CDR3 nucleotide sequence: TGTGCCAGCAGCTTCGCGGCGAGCTCCTACAATGAGCAGTTCTTC. Translating it yields CASSFAASSYNEQFF.